This T cell receptor (beta chain) was found in a study of T cell responses to AZD1222 COVID-19 vaccine. Overall study findings and caveats: With two AZD1222 doses given, Spike-specific TCR breadth and depth both rose.

This clone turned up a few times. Its specificity is not known. Clones were read by immunoSEQ multiplex PCR, and TCRdb kept only the in-frame ones, dropping some. The sample has approximately 120,000 clones, around 90% seen once. The sequencing used peripheral blood, collected on day 0 of AZD1222 vaccination. This clonotype was obtained from an adult in good health.

The CDR3 coding sequence is TGTGCCAGCAGTGACCTTGCAACTAATGAAAAACTGTTTTTT. This translates into CASSDLATNEKLFF. The chain combines TRBV2 with TRBJ1-4; D is uncertain. In germline, CDR1 is SNHLY, CDR2 FYNNEI. The ends were cut back, 3 bases at V and 0 bases at J, with 5 bases in the middle. This CDR3 is built from 14 residues. The full variable domain, in which reference TRBV2 and TRBJ1-4 provide the parts outside the CDR3, is EPEVTQTPSHQVTQMGQEVILRCVPISNHLYFYWYRQILGQKVEFLVSFYNNEISEKSEIFDDQFSVERPDGSNFTLKIRSTKLEDSAMYFCASSDLATNEKLFFGSGTQLSVL.